This T cell receptor beta chain was captured in a study of blood T cell repertoires in COVID-19. Assay used: immunoSEQ multiplex PCR; TCRdb lists only in-frame clones, some missing. Among a few hundred thousand clones listed, 88% were seen once. Sequencing used peripheral blood. The sequence was obtained from a woman aged 25 to 45 with COVID-19, enrolled during active disease.

CDR3 region: CASSFRSGNTIYF. As DNA, the CDR3 is TGTGCCAGCAGCTTTCGCTCTGGAAACACCATATATTTT. The chain carries TRBV5-6 and TRBJ1-3, with D uncertain. Germline V lookup: CDR1 SGHDT, CDR2 YYEEEE. CDR3 size: 13 residues. The ends were cut back, 2 bases at V and 0 bases at J, with 3 bases in the middle.